The 26 T cell receptor beta chains in this list originate from one sample, sequenced in a study of OX40 agonist ivuxolimab in advanced cancers. Assay: immunoSEQ multiplex PCR; the TCRdb copy retains only in-frame clones and omits some. Among about 69,000 clones listed, around four fifths were seen once. This specimen was CD4+ or CD8+ T cells sorted from blood, taken in a trial of the OX40 agonist ivuxolimab. The origin of the receptors is an adult with an advanced solid tumor such as melanoma, head and neck, liver or kidney cancer.

Only a few counts were recorded for this clone. CDR3 sequence reads: CASSYSERGAKGYTF. CDR3 coding DNA: TGTGCCAGCAGTTACTCGGAAAGGGGGGCTAAGGGCTACACCTTC. The V gene is TRBV6-5, the J gene TRBJ1-2, with a tentative D call TRBD1 (6 bases). The germline V gene encodes CDR1 MNHEY and CDR2 SVGAGI. The CDR3 covers 15 residues. V shed 0 bases and J shed 8 bases, with 16 bases lying between them.

This clone came up once. The V gene is TRBV15, the J gene TRBJ2-5; 15 positions match TRBD2. Germline CDR1 and CDR2: LNHNV and YYDKDF (reference sequence). The trim removed 4 bases at V and 5 bases at J, leaving 5 bases unmatched. The CDR3 consists of 16 residues. CDR3 sequence reads: CATSTRTSGGAETQYF. The CDR3 coding sequence is TGTGCCACCAGCACTCGGACTAGCGGGGGGGCGGAGACCCAGTACTTC.

V is TRBV19 and J is TRBJ1-4; 9 bases are a match to TRBD1. CDR3 size: 14 residues. Looked up from germline, CDR1 is LNHDA and CDR2 is SQIVND (reference sequence). Trimming at V came to 4 bases and at J to 8 bases, leaving 5 bases not matched to a gene. CDR3 sequence (DNA): TGTGCCAGTAGTACGGGACAGGGCTTCGAAAAACTGTTTTTT. As protein: CASSTGQGFEKLFF.

The V call is TRBV18, the J call TRBJ1-5; D might be TRBD1 (5 bases). The germline CDR1 and CDR2 sequences are KGHSH and LQKENI. This CDR3 region has 16 residues. The V end was cut by 2 bases, the J end by 4 bases, with 15 bases between. The CDR3 spells CASSPKMIGGNQPQHF. The CDR3 coding sequence is TGTGCCAGCTCACCAAAGATGATCGGGGGTAATCAGCCCCAGCATTTT.

The chain carries TRBV27 and TRBJ2-7; no firm D call. This CDR3 comprises 14 residues. V lost 6 bases to trimming and J lost 1 base, with 13 bases between them. The germline CDR1 and CDR2 sequences are MNHEY and SMNVEV (reference sequence). DNA of the CDR3: TGTGCCAGCAGGTTACCCCAATATTCCTACGAGCAGTACTTC. Amino acids: CASRLPQYSYEQYF.

The chain uses TRBV9 and TRBJ2-1, with 7 positions matching TRBD1. The J segment lost 2 bases and the V segment lost 3 bases, leaving 2 bases of the junction unmatched. This CDR3 is built from 14 residues. Looked up from germline, CDR1 is SGDLS and CDR2 is YYNGEE. This CDR3 reads CASSAGTAYNEQFF. In nucleotides, the CDR3 is TGTGCCAGCAGCGCCGGGACAGCCTACAATGAGCAGTTCTTC.

The gene calls are TRBV7-9 and TRBJ2-5, with 9 bases identical to TRBD2. Looked up from germline, CDR1 is SEHNR and CDR2 is FQNEAQ (reference sequence). The CDR3 has 15 residues. J gave up 5 bases and V 6 bases, and 10 bases lay outside the gene matches. In nucleotides, the CDR3 is TGTGCCAGCAGTTTATCGGCGGGGGGGCAGGAGACCCAGTACTTC. As protein: CASSLSAGGQETQYF.

The CDR3 DNA reads as TGTGCCAGCAGTTTCGGAGCAACTAATGAAAAACTGTTTTTT. Translation: CASSFGATNEKLFF. This chain uses TRBV28 with TRBJ1-4; D unresolved. Per the germline V gene, CDR1 is MDHEN and CDR2 is SYDVKM. The CDR3 consists of 14 residues. V was clipped by 3 bases and J by 0 bases, with 5 bases between them.

This chain links TRBV7-9 with TRBJ2-7; the D is unclear. The CDR3 consists of 14 residues. Per the germline V gene, CDR1 is SEHNR and CDR2 is FQNEAQ (reference sequence). V lost 0 bases and J 2 bases, leaving 8 bases between the germline ends. The CDR3 reads CASSLAGQAYEQYF. The CDR3 DNA sequence: TGTGCCAGCAGCTTAGCGGGTCAGGCCTACGAGCAGTACTTC.

The chain uses TRBV18 and TRBJ1-2; D perhaps matches TRBD1 (6 bases). This CDR3 has 14 residues. CDR1 is KGHSH and CDR2 is LQKENI in the germline V gene. V was cut by 6 bases and J by 0 bases, with 11 bases left in between. CDR3 nucleotide sequence: TGTGCCAGCTCTCCGGACAGCTCTAACTATGGCTACACCTTC. Its protein is CASSPDSSNYGYTF.

The table lists this clone with a few counts. The CDR3 protein is CASSEEGLAAQGQETQYF. For the CDR3, the DNA is TGTGCCAGCAGTGAAGAGGGGCTAGCGGCCCAAGGGCAAGAGACCCAGTACTTC. The chain couples TRBV2 to TRBJ2-5; 7 bases fit TRBD2. V trimming: 1 base; J trimming: 2 bases; junction bases outside the gene matches: 13. The CDR3 is 18 residues long. CDR1 and CDR2 from the germline V gene are SNHLY and FYNNEI.

J is TRBJ2-5 and V is TRBV7-9; no clear D. Germline V gives CDR1 SEHNR, CDR2 FQNEAQ (reference sequence). V dropped 2 bases and J dropped 4 bases, with 14 bases sitting between them. This CDR3 region has 15 residues. In nucleotides, the CDR3 is TGTGCCAGCAGCTTATGGTCCGCCAGGATAGAGACCCAGTACTTC. It yields the protein CASSLWSARIETQYF.

The rearrangement links TRBV5-6 to TRBJ2-5, with 9 bases aligning to TRBD1. V shed 4 bases, J shed 5 bases, and the junction held 12 bases outside the gene matches. In germline, CDR1 is SGHDT, CDR2 YYEEEE. CDR3 length equals 16 residues. The CDR3, as DNA: TGTGCCAGCAGCCCCAACCCGGGACAGGGTGGGGAGACCCAGTACTTC. It yields the protein CASSPNPGQGGETQYF. Full variable domain (rest looked up from reference TRBV5-6 and TRBJ2-5): DAGVTQSPTHLIKTRGQQVTLRCSPKSGHDTVSWYQQALGQGPQFIFQYYEEEERQRGNFPDRFSGHQFPNYSSELNVNALLLGDSALYLCASSPNPGQGGETQYFGPGTRLLVL.

The chain recombines TRBV28 with TRBJ1-3, with a weak D call TRBD1 (5 bases). Per the germline V gene, CDR1 is MDHEN and CDR2 is SYDVKM. The V end was cut by 5 bases, the J end by 5 bases, with 13 bases between. This CDR3 contains 14 residues. CDR3 bases: TGTGCCAGCAGTCCGGGGCCAGAGAGAAACACCATATATTTT. This encodes CASSPGPERNTIYF.

The rearrangement joins TRBV5-1 to TRBJ2-5; perhaps TRBD1 as D (5 bases). The CDR3 is made up of 13 amino acids. The V gene lost 4 bases and the J gene lost 5 bases, with 12 bases spanning the gap. The germline V gene has CDR1 SGHRS and CDR2 YFSETQ. The CDR3 DNA sequence: TGCGCCAGCAGCCGACAGATTGAGGAGACCCAGTACTTC. It codes for CASSRQIEETQYF. Drawing the rest from reference TRBV5-1 and TRBJ2-5, the complete variable domain is KAGVTQTPRYLIKTRGQQVTLSCSPISGHRSVSWYQQTPGQGLQFLFEYFSETQRNKGNFPGRFSGRQFSNSRSEMNVSTLELGDSALYLCASSRQIEETQYFGPGTRLLVL.

Turning to this clone: Mismatch with germline at one junction end may stem from a read error. The rearrangement uses TRBV28 and TRBJ2-7, with D possibly called TRBD1 or TRBD2 (5 bases each). Looked up from germline, CDR1 is MDHEN and CDR2 is SYDVKM. This CDR3 has 15 residues. The CDR3 DNA reads as TGTGCCAGCAGTTTAGGGGGAGAAGGACTCCGAAATTTTTTCTTC. Its translation is CASSLGGEGLRNFFF.

The chain joins TRBV19 to TRBJ2-5, with TRBD1 as a possible D gene (5 bases). V was trimmed by 5 bases and J by 2 bases, leaving 12 bases between them. Germline V gene data show CDR1 as LNHDA and CDR2 as SQIVND (reference sequence). The CDR3 runs 14 residues. The CDR3 here is CASSPAGFQETQYF. The CDR3 nucleotides read TGTGCCAGTAGTCCGGCAGGGTTTCAAGAGACCCAGTACTTC.

The J gene is TRBJ1-6, the V gene TRBV2; D is perhaps TRBD1 (6 bases). The germline V gene has CDR1 SNHLY and CDR2 FYNNEI. With 6 bases removed from V and 9 bases from J, the gap between germline ends came to 12 bases. The CDR3 extends over 13 amino acids. The CDR3 loop is CASSTQGFSPLHF. CDR3 sequence (DNA): TGTGCCAGCAGCACACAGGGATTTTCACCCCTCCACTTT.

This clone was seen a handful of times. J is TRBJ2-7 and V is TRBV29-1; TRBD2 aligns across 12 bases. The germline CDR1 and CDR2 sequences are SQVTM and ANQGSEA. The CDR3 loop spans 16 amino acids. The J segment lost 1 base and the V segment lost 7 bases, leaving 11 bases of the junction unmatched. The CDR3 DNA is TGCAGCGCTCTAACTACTAGCGGGGGGTCTTCCTACGAGCAGTACTTC. Residues: CSALTTSGGSSYEQYF.

The chain couples TRBV7-9 to TRBJ2-1; no reliable D call. The CDR3 is 12 amino acids. The V gene's germline CDR1 is SEHNR and CDR2 FQNEAQ (reference sequence). Trimming pared 5 bases from V and 7 bases from J, leaving 9 bases between. This CDR3 reads CASSIAENEQFF. The DNA for the CDR3 is TGTGCCAGCAGCATCGCGGAGAATGAGCAGTTCTTC. Full variable domain (missing parts from reference TRBV7-9 and TRBJ2-1): DTGVSQNPRHKITKRGQNVTFRCDPISEHNRLYWYRQTLGQGPEFLTYFQNEAQLEKSRLLSDRFSAERPKGSFSTLEIQRTEQGDSAMYLCASSIAENEQFFGPGTRLTVL.

The chain carries TRBV20-1 and TRBJ2-7; tentatively, D is TRBD1 (6 bases). This CDR3 comprises 11 residues. Trimming took off 3 bases at V and 7 bases at J, with 10 bases between the two ends. Germline CDR1 is DFQATT and CDR2 is SNEGSKA (reference sequence). The CDR3 sequence: CSASSRGEQYF. CDR3 DNA sequence: TGCAGTGCTAGTAGCAGGGGAGAGCAGTACTTC.

The chain uses TRBV2 and TRBJ1-5; D ambiguous. The V end was cut by 6 bases, the J end by 7 bases, with 13 bases between. CDR3 length: 13 amino acids. Looked up from germline, CDR1 is SNHLY and CDR2 is FYNNEI. CDR3 coding DNA: TGTGCCAGCAGGGAAACGGCGGGGCAGCCCCAGCATTTT. It encodes CASRETAGQPQHF. The full variable domain, rest sourced from reference TRBV2 and TRBJ1-5, is EPEVTQTPSHQVTQMGQEVILRCVPISNHLYFYWYRQILGQKVEFLVSFYNNEISEKSEIFDDQFSVERPDGSNFTLKIRSTKLEDSAMYFCASRETAGQPQHFGDGTRLSIL.

The chain has TRBV30 and TRBJ2-7, with D maybe TRBD1 (6 bases). The CDR3 length is 13 residues. Germline CDR1 and CDR2: GTSNPN and SVGIG (reference sequence). V gave up 5 bases and J gave up 7 bases, with 18 bases separating them. DNA of the CDR3: TGTGCCTGGGACCCACAGGGATACGGTGAGCAGTACTTC. It codes for CAWDPQGYGEQYF.

The chain joins TRBV4-2 to TRBJ1-5; D is perhaps TRBD1 (5 bases). V lost 4 bases to trimming and J lost 0 bases, with 10 bases between them. The CDR3 spans 15 residues. Germline values: CDR1 LGHNA, CDR2 YNFKEQ. Here the CDR3 reads CASSLSGDSNQPQHF. In nucleotides, the CDR3 is TGTGCCAGCAGCCTTTCGGGGGATAGCAATCAGCCCCAGCATTTT.

This chain joins TRBV6-5 and TRBJ1-1, with 8 bases lining up with TRBD1. This CDR3 spans 14 amino acids. The V segment lost 7 bases and the J segment 4 bases; nucleotides outside the gene matches: 8. Germline CDR1 reads MNHEY; CDR2 reads SVGAGI. Here the CDR3 DNA reads TGTGCCAGCAACCGACAGGGGTATCGCACTGAAGCTTTCTTT. Protein product: CASNRQGYRTEAFF.

The table lists this clone with a count of one. This chain uses TRBV5-1 with TRBJ2-5; no clear D gene. Germline V gene data show CDR1 as SGHRS and CDR2 as YFSETQ. The CDR3 spans 13 residues. V gave up 2 bases and J gave up 4 bases, with 9 bases separating them. CDR3 residues: CASSFSGGETQYF. The CDR3 DNA is TGCGCCAGCAGCTTCTCGGGCGGAGAGACCCAGTACTTC.